The 9 T cell receptor beta chains presented below share a single source sample, sequenced in a study of shared clonotypes between healthy human individuals. It was CD45RO-negative cells, positively selected for CCR7, that made up naive CD8 cells, with terminally differentiated effector memory CD45RA+ cells excluded. Measured with immunoSEQ multiplex PCR; TCRdb has only the in-frame clones, and not every one. The sample shows about 2.1 million clones, around 93% of them seen only once. Sequences were obtained from naive CD8+ T cells from PBMCs. These receptors were collected from a man between 18 and 35 years old in good health. Some clones in this sample may be carry-over from other donors' samples.

This clone appeared once. The chain uses TRBV29-1 and TRBJ2-7; TRBD1 matches at 10 bases. Germline V gives CDR1 SQVTM, CDR2 ANQGSEA. V gave up 0 bases and J gave up 3 bases; unmatched junction bases: 8. The CDR3 runs to 16 residues. The CDR3 spells CSVEDLSGDRGYEQYF. CDR3 nucleotide sequence: TGCAGCGTTGAAGATCTTTCAGGGGACAGGGGCTACGAGCAGTACTTC.

V usage is TRBV6-5 and J usage is TRBJ2-5; 12 bases line up with TRBD2. Germline V gives CDR1 MNHEY, CDR2 SVGAGI. The CDR3 is 15 amino acids. Germline trimming cut 6 bases from V and 5 bases from J; bases unmatched to any gene: 7. DNA for the CDR3: TGTGCCAGCAGACCGCTAGCGGGAGGGCTGGAGACCCAGTACTTC. Protein sequence: CASRPLAGGLETQYF.

V usage is TRBV7-8 and J usage is TRBJ2-1; 9 positions agree with TRBD1. V lost 4 bases to trimming and J lost 4 bases; unmatched junction nucleotides: 11. The germline V gene encodes CDR1 SGHVS and CDR2 FQNEAQ. This CDR3 spans 17 amino acids. This CDR3 reads CASSSRDRAPPYNEQFF. The CDR3 DNA reads as TGTGCCAGCAGCTCCCGGGACAGGGCCCCCCCATACAATGAGCAGTTCTTC.

V and J are TRBV6-5 and TRBJ1-2, with 9 positions matching TRBD1. Trimming cost V 6 bases and J 3 bases; bases outside gene matches: 8. The CDR3 has 15 amino acids. Germline V CDR1 and CDR2: MNHEY, SVGAGI. The CDR3 reads CASSDGTGHHYGYTF. The CDR3, as DNA: TGTGCCAGCAGCGACGGGACAGGGCATCACTATGGCTACACCTTC.

The chain combines TRBV28 with TRBJ2-7, with D unresolved. CDR3 length: 15 residues. CDR1 MDHEN and CDR2 SYDVKM come from the germline V gene. The V end was cut by 8 bases, the J end by 4 bases, with 21 bases between. The CDR3: CASLRRPSPLYEQYF. CDR3 coding DNA: TGTGCCAGCTTAAGAAGACCCTCTCCCTTGTACGAGCAGTACTTC.

The chain couples TRBV29-1 to TRBJ1-1; possible D gene TRBD1, 6 bases. The V end lost 3 bases, the J end lost 6 bases, and 14 bases lay between the germline ends. Germline lookup yields CDR1 SQVTM and CDR2 ANQGSEA. The CDR3 length is 13 residues. Here the CDR3 DNA reads TGCAGCGTTGACGATGGGACACGGTCTGAAGCTTTCTTT. This codes for CSVDDGTRSEAFF.

The V call is TRBV19, the J call TRBJ2-1; 9 positions match TRBD2. The V gene's germline CDR1 is LNHDA and CDR2 SQIVND (reference sequence). The CDR3 is 14 residues long. V shed 9 bases and J 8 bases; nucleotides not matched to a gene: 11. The CDR3 sequence: CASSPAGGGYEQFF. The DNA for the CDR3 is TGTGCCAGCTCTCCAGCGGGAGGAGGCTATGAGCAGTTCTTC.

Here the CDR3 DNA reads TGCGCCAGCAGCCAAACCCGAGCTAAGGATACGCAGTATTTT. Amino acid sequence: CASSQTRAKDTQYF. The V gene is TRBV4-1, the J gene TRBJ2-3, with D unclear. Germline values: CDR1 MGHRA, CDR2 YSYEKL. CDR3 length: 14 residues. V lost 2 bases to trimming and J lost 6 bases, with 12 bases between them.

This clone showed up just a few times. The chain couples TRBV28 to TRBJ1-5; D might be TRBD1 (6 bases). Between the trimmed V and J ends, which lost 8 bases and 5 bases, there was a span of 19 bases. Germline lookup yields CDR1 MDHEN and CDR2 SYDVKM. The CDR3 is 15 residues long. CDR3 bases: TGTGCCAGCGGGACTGGGGGCAGCTCAGATCAGCCCCAGCATTTT. It encodes CASGTGGSSDQPQHF. The complete variable domain, with remaining parts taken from reference TRBV28 and TRBJ1-5, reads DVKVTQSSRYLVKRTGEKVFLECVQDMDHENMFWYRQDPGLGLRLIYFSYDVKMKEKGDIPEGYSVSREKKERFSLILESASTNQTSMYLCASGTGGSSDQPQHFGDGTRLSIL.